The 2 T cell receptor beta chains reported below all come from one sample, sequenced in a study of blood T cells in healthy people across ages. A sample-barcoded 5' primer and a J-beta primer mix were used in a second PCR of about 7 to 12 cycles. One entry per CDR3 protein, called by TCRdb with MiXCR from the 5' RACE reads. The sample includes roughly 1,300,000 distinct CDR3 sequences, roughly 59% of them seen just once. The sample comprised blood. The receptors were sampled from a man between 18 and 35 years old in good health.

V is TRBV5-6 and J is TRBJ1-4; D remains unclear. Germline CDR1 and CDR2: SGHDT and YYEEEE. The CDR3 covers 14 residues. V was trimmed by 1 base and J by 4 bases, leaving 8 bases between them. The CDR3 region is CASSLRGNNEKLFF. In DNA, the CDR3 is TGTGCCAGCAGCTTGCGTGGGAATAATGAAAAACTGTTTTTT.

The CDR3 sequence is CASSESGTYGYTF. The CDR3 DNA sequence: TGCGCCAGCAGTGAGTCCGGGACCTATGGCTACACCTTC. This chain connects TRBV10-1 to TRBJ1-2; D may be TRBD1 (5 bases). In germline, CDR1 is WNHNN, CDR2 SYGVQD (reference sequence). V was clipped by 0 bases and J by 4 bases, with 6 bases between them. The CDR3 is 13 residues long.